The rows below give T cell receptor beta chains drawn from one sample of a study of CD8+ T cells in alopecia areata. Sequencing was performed with immunoSEQ multiplex PCR; in TCRdb, only in-frame clones are kept and a portion is missing. This sample yields 110,000 to 150,000 clones, of which approximately 51% are seen a single time; 0.95% to 1% belongs to the top ten. The input for sequencing was CD4+ T cells sorted from blood, taken at week 0. These receptors came from a human donor with alopecia areata. Each CDR3 is given with its conserved first and last residue. D genes are given only for firm matches. Size tells how often a clone was seen (once, few, many) or the class of an expanded clone, and some rows leave it out.

V gene: TRBV4-2; J gene: TRBJ1-2; clone size: -; D gene: -; CDR3 protein: CASSHIGRGANYGYTF; CDR3 DNA: TGTGCCAGCAGCCACATTGGCCGGGGGGCTAACTATGGCTACACCTTC
V gene: TRBV9; J gene: TRBJ2-7; clone size: -; D gene: -; CDR3 protein: CASSVVGSGDEQYF; CDR3 DNA: TGTGCCAGCAGCGTAGTTGGATCGGGAGACGAGCAGTACTTC
V gene: TRBV29-1; J gene: TRBJ1-1; clone size: -; D gene: -; CDR3 protein: CSVEEQAFF; CDR3 DNA: TGCAGCGTTGAGGAGCAAGCTTTCTTT
V gene: TRBV27; J gene: TRBJ1-5; clone size: -; D gene: -; CDR3 protein: CASIPRVPDQPQHF; CDR3 DNA: TGTGCCAGCATACCCAGGGTACCCGATCAGCCCCAGCATTTT
V gene: TRBV19; J gene: TRBJ2-5; clone size: -; D gene: -; CDR3 protein: CASSIGLPFQETQYF; CDR3 DNA: TGTGCCAGTAGTATAGGCCTACCGTTCCAAGAGACCCAGTACTTC
V gene: TRBV2; J gene: TRBJ2-4; clone size: -; D gene: -; CDR3 protein: CASSGDLHLAKNIQYF; CDR3 DNA: TGTGCCAGCAGCGGGGACCTCCACCTAGCCAAAAACATTCAGTACTTC
V gene: TRBV2; J gene: TRBJ2-7; clone size: -; D gene: -; CDR3 protein: CASTKTAYYEQYF; CDR3 DNA: TGTGCCAGCACTAAGACAGCCTACTACGAGCAGTACTTC
V gene: TRBV29-1; J gene: TRBJ2-5; clone size: -; D gene: -; CDR3 protein: CSVEEGLGGETQYF; CDR3 DNA: TGCAGCGTTGAAGAAGGGTTAGGGGGAGAGACCCAGTACTTC
V gene: TRBV29-1; J gene: TRBJ2-7; clone size: -; D gene: TRBD1; CDR3 protein: CSVARQGAFPYEQYF; CDR3 DNA: TGCAGCGTTGCCAGACAGGGGGCTTTCCCCTACGAGCAGTACTTC
V gene: TRBV5-1; J gene: TRBJ2-3; clone size: -; D gene: -; CDR3 protein: CASSFTDTQYF; CDR3 DNA: TGCGCCAGCAGCTTCACAGATACGCAGTATTTT
V gene: TRBV4-2; J gene: TRBJ2-4; clone size: -; D gene: TRBD1; CDR3 protein: CASSQDGQGFNIQYF; CDR3 DNA: TGTGCCAGCAGCCAAGATGGACAGGGCTTTAACATTCAGTACTTC
V gene: TRBV30; J gene: TRBJ1-5; clone size: -; D gene: -; CDR3 protein: CAWSARYNQPQHF; CDR3 DNA: TGTGCCTGGAGTGCCAGGTACAATCAGCCCCAGCATTTT
V gene: TRBV29-1; J gene: TRBJ2-7; clone size: -; D gene: -; CDR3 protein: CSGSLGGLNEQYF; CDR3 DNA: TGCAGCGGGTCCTTAGGGGGTCTTAACGAGCAGTACTTC
V gene: TRBV29-1; J gene: TRBJ2-5; clone size: few; D gene: TRBD2; CDR3 protein: CSVATSAQETQYF; CDR3 DNA: TGCAGCGTTGCGACTAGCGCCCAAGAGACCCAGTACTTC
V gene: TRBV4-2; J gene: TRBJ1-5; clone size: -; D gene: -; CDR3 protein: CASSPSRDTLRAQHF; CDR3 DNA: TGTGCCAGCAGCCCGTCCCGGGACACCCTGCGGGCCCAGCATTTT
V gene: TRBV7-9; J gene: TRBJ2-7; clone size: many; D gene: -; CDR3 protein: CASSHHRSNDMGSEQYF; CDR3 DNA: TGTGCCAGCAGCCATCACCGTTCCAACGACATGGGATCCGAGCAGTACTTC
V gene: TRBV5-1; J gene: TRBJ1-4; clone size: -; D gene: -; CDR3 protein: CASSPRPGGEKLFF; CDR3 DNA: TGCGCCAGCAGCCCCCGGCCGGGAGGAGAAAAACTGTTTTTT
V gene: TRBV10-3; J gene: TRBJ2-5; clone size: once; D gene: TRBD1; CDR3 protein: CAISERGAGGAGETQYF; CDR3 DNA: TGTGCCATCAGTGAGAGGGGTGCAGGGGGCGCAGGAGAGACCCAGTACTTC
V gene: TRBV14; J gene: TRBJ1-5; clone size: once; D gene: -; CDR3 protein: CASSHSGAGQPQHF; CDR3 DNA: TGTGCCAGCAGCCACTCGGGGGCGGGTCAGCCCCAGCATTTT
V gene: TRBV6-1; J gene: TRBJ1-1; clone size: -; D gene: -; CDR3 protein: CASSATYMNTEAFF; CDR3 DNA: TGTGCCAGCAGTGCAACTTATATGAACACTGAAGCTTTCTTT
V gene: TRBV4-1; J gene: TRBJ2-1; clone size: -; D gene: -; CDR3 protein: CASSQDWQAYNEQFF; CDR3 DNA: TGCGCCAGCAGCCAAGATTGGCAGGCGTACAATGAGCAGTTCTTC
V gene: TRBV11-2; J gene: TRBJ2-3; clone size: -; D gene: -; CDR3 protein: CASSFPLGTDTQYF; CDR3 DNA: TGTGCCAGCAGCTTCCCCCTGGGCACAGATACGCAGTATTTT
V gene: TRBV4-2; J gene: TRBJ2-1; clone size: -; D gene: -; CDR3 protein: CASSKTGTPQVDEQFF; CDR3 DNA: TGTGCCAGCAGCAAAACCGGGACCCCCCAAGTCGATGAGCAGTTCTTC
V gene: TRBV5-4; J gene: TRBJ2-1; clone size: -; D gene: TRBD2; CDR3 protein: CASSLVMRLADYNEQFF; CDR3 DNA: TGTGCCAGCAGCTTGGTTATGAGACTAGCGGACTACAATGAGCAGTTCTTC
V gene: TRBV4-3; J gene: TRBJ1-2; clone size: -; D gene: TRBD1; CDR3 protein: CASSQDRTGYYGYTF; CDR3 DNA: TGCGCCAGCAGCCAAGACCGGACAGGGTACTATGGCTACACCTTC
V gene: TRBV5-1; J gene: TRBJ2-7; clone size: -; D gene: -; CDR3 protein: CASSPIPGSYEQYF; CDR3 DNA: TGCGCCAGCAGCCCCATTCCAGGGTCCTACGAGCAGTACTTC
V gene: TRBV6-1; J gene: TRBJ1-3; clone size: few; D gene: TRBD1; CDR3 protein: CASSGGTGAASGNTIYF; CDR3 DNA: TGTGCCAGCAGTGGCGGGACAGGAGCGGCATCTGGAAACACCATATATTTT
V gene: TRBV29-1; J gene: TRBJ2-5; clone size: -; D gene: -; CDR3 protein: CSVAMETQYF; CDR3 DNA: TGCAGCGTTGCAATGGAGACCCAGTACTTC
V gene: TRBV29-1; J gene: TRBJ2-2; clone size: -; D gene: -; CDR3 protein: CSVGSLEAGELFF; CDR3 DNA: TGCAGCGTTGGATCTTTAGAGGCCGGGGAGCTGTTTTTT
V gene: TRBV6-6; J gene: TRBJ2-2; clone size: -; D gene: TRBD2; CDR3 protein: CASSYGGGGGTGELFF; CDR3 DNA: TGTGCCAGCAGTTACGGTGGCGGGGGGGGCACCGGGGAGCTGTTTTTT
V gene: TRBV30; J gene: TRBJ2-5; clone size: few; D gene: TRBD1; CDR3 protein: CAWSTGQGKTQYF; CDR3 DNA: TGTGCCTGGAGTACGGGACAGGGGAAAACCCAGTACTTC
V gene: TRBV7-2; J gene: TRBJ2-3; clone size: -; D gene: -; CDR3 protein: CASSLQIDPFGLGTDTQYF; CDR3 DNA: TGTGCCAGCAGCCTCCAAATCGACCCATTCGGACTGGGCACAGATACGCAGTATTTT
V gene: TRBV5-6; J gene: TRBJ1-2; clone size: -; D gene: -; CDR3 protein: CASSVGGGYTF; CDR3 DNA: TGTGCCAGCAGCGTAGGCGGTGGCTACACCTTC
V gene: TRBV10-3; J gene: TRBJ2-1; clone size: -; D gene: TRBD2; CDR3 protein: CAISEPRGSNYEQFF; CDR3 DNA: TGTGCCATCAGTGAGCCCCGCGGGAGTAACTATGAGCAGTTCTTC